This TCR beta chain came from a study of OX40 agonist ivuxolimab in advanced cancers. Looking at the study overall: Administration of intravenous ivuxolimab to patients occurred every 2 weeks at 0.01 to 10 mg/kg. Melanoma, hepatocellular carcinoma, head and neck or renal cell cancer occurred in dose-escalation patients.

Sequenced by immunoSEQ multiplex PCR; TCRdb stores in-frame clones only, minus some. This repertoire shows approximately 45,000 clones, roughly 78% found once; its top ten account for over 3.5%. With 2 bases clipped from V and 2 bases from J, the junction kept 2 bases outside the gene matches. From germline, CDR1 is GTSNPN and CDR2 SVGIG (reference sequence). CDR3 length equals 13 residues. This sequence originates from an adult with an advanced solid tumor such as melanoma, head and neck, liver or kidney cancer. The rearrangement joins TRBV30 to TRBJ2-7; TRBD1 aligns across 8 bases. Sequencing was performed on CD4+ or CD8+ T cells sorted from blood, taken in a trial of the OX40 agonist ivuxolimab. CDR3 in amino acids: CAWSRGQAYEQYF. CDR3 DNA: TGTGCCTGGAGTAGGGGACAGGCCTACGAGCAGTACTTC.